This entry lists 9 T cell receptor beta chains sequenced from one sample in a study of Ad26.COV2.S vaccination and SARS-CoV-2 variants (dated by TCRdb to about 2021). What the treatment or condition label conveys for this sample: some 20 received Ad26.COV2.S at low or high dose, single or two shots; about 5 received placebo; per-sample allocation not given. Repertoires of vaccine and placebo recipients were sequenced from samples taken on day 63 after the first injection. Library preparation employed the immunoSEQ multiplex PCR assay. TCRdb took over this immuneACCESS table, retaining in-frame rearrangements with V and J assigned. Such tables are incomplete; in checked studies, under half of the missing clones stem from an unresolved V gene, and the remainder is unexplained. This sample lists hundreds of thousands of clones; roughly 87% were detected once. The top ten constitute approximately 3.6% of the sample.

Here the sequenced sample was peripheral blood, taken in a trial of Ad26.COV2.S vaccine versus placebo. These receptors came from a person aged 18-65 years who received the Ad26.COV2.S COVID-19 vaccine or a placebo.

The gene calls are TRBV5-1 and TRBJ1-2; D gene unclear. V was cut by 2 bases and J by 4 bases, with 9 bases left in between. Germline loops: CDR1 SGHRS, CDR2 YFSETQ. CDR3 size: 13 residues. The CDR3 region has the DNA TGCGCCAGCAGCTTCGGAAGTATCTATGGCTACACCTTC. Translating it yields CASSFGSIYGYTF.

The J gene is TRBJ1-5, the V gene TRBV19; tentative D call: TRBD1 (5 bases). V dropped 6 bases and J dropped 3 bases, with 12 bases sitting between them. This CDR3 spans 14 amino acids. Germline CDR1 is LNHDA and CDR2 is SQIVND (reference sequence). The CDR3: CASREGVPNQPQHF. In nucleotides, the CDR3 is TGTGCCAGTAGGGAAGGGGTTCCCAATCAGCCCCAGCATTTT. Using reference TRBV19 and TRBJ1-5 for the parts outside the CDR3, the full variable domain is DGGITQSPKYLFRKEGQNVTLSCEQNLNHDAMYWYRQDPGQGLRLIYYSQIVNDFQKGDIAEGYSVSREKKESFPLTVTSAQKNPTAFYLCASREGVPNQPQHFGDGTRLSIL.

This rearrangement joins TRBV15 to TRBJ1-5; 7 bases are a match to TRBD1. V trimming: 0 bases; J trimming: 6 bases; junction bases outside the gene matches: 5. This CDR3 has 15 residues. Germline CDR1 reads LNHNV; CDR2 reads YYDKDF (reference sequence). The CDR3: CATSRDLAGGQPQHF. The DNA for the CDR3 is TGTGCCACCAGCAGAGATCTGGCAGGGGGTCAGCCCCAGCATTTT.

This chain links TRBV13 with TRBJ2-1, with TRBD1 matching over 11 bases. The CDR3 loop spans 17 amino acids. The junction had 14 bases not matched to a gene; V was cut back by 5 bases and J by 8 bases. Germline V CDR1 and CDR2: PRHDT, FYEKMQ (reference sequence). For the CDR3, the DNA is TGTGCCAGCAGCAGCCGGGACAGGGGGATGGTTAGCGATGAGCAGTTCTTC. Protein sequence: CASSSRDRGMVSDEQFF.

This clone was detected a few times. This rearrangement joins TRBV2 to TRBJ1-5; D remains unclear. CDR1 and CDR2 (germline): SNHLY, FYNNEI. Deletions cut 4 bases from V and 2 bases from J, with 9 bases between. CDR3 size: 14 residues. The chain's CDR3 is CASSVRAGNQPQHF. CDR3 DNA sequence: TGTGCCAGCAGTGTAAGGGCAGGCAATCAGCCCCAGCATTTT.

The CDR3 reads CASSLRDVNTEAFF. Here the CDR3 DNA reads TGCGCCAGCAGCCTCAGGGATGTGAACACTGAAGCTTTCTTT. The chain carries TRBV4-1 and TRBJ1-1; TRBD1 is a possible D gene (5 bases). There are 14 residues in the CDR3. Trimming shortened V by 4 bases and J by 0 bases, and 9 bases separated the two germline ends. The V gene's germline CDR1 is MGHRA and CDR2 YSYEKL.

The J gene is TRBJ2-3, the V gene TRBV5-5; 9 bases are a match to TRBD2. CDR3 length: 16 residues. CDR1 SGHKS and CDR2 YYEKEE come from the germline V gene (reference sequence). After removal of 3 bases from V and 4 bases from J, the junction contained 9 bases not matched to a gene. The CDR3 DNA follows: TGTGCCAGCAGCTCCGGGACTAGCAAATTATCAGATACGCAGTATTTT. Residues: CASSSGTSKLSDTQYF.

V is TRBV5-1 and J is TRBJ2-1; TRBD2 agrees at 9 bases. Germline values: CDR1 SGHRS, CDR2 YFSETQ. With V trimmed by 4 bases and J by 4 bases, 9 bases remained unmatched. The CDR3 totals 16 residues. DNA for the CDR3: TGCGCCAGCAGCCTAACCAGCGGGGGGACTTACAATGAGCAGTTCTTC. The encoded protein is CASSLTSGGTYNEQFF.

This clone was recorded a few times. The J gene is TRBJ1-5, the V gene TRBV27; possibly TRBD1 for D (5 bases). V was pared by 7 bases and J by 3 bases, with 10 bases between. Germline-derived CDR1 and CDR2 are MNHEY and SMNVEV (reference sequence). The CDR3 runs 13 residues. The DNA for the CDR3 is TGTGCCAGCAAGGCAGGGACCAATCAGCCCCAGCATTTT. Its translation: CASKAGTNQPQHF.